These 22 T cell receptor beta chains share one sample of origin, sequenced in a study of blood T cell repertoires in COVID-19. Clones were read by immunoSEQ multiplex PCR, and TCRdb kept only the in-frame ones, dropping some. The sample lists 120,000 or so clones, approximately 83% occurring once. What was sequenced was peripheral blood. The source is a woman in her sixties or seventies with acute or convalescent COVID-19.

This chain connects TRBV3-1 (or the pseudogene TRBV3-2) to TRBJ2-4, with 8 bases that match TRBD1. The J segment lost 0 bases and the V segment lost 3 bases, leaving 7 bases of the junction unmatched. The CDR3 sequence is 17 residues long. Germline-derived CDR1 and CDR2 are LGHDT and YNNKEL (reference sequence). The CDR3 spells CASSHKGQALAKNIQYF. DNA of the CDR3: TGTGCCAGCAGCCACAAGGGACAGGCCTTAGCCAAAAACATTCAGTACTTC.

This chain uses TRBV7-9 with TRBJ2-1; 11 bases line up with TRBD2. V shed 10 bases, J shed 6 bases, and the junction held 8 bases outside the gene matches. The germline CDR1 and CDR2 sequences are SEHNR and FQNEAQ (reference sequence). The CDR3 loop spans 14 amino acids. The CDR3 nucleotides read TGTGCCACCATTCTAGCGGGGGGCCTCAATGAGCAGTTCTTC. Translating it yields CATILAGGLNEQFF.

The sample holds a few counts of this clone. The J gene is TRBJ1-2, the V gene TRBV16; possibly TRBD1 for D (6 bases). Germline CDR1 is KGHSY and CDR2 is FQNENV. Trimming took 6 bases from V and 8 from J, leaving 16 bases between them. The CDR3 has 13 residues. The CDR3 region is CASSPDSPGGYTF. The CDR3 DNA reads TGTGCCAGCAGTCCGGACAGCCCGGGAGGCTACACCTTC.

This rearrangement joins TRBV4-3 to TRBJ2-7, with 9 positions matching TRBD2. Germline V gene lookup returns CDR1 LGHNA and CDR2 YSLEER. This CDR3 has 18 amino acids. The trim removed 2 bases at V and 3 bases at J, leaving 14 bases unmatched. CDR3 bases: TGCGCCAGCAGCCAATCTGTAGGCGGGGGGGGCAACCTCTACGAGCAGTACTTC. Translating gives CASSQSVGGGGNLYEQYF.

This rearrangement joins TRBV5-6 to TRBJ1-2, with 7 bases lining up with TRBD1. V lost 1 base and J lost 4; bases outside the gene matches: 4. Germline V gene lookup returns CDR1 SGHDT and CDR2 YYEEEE. This CDR3 has 14 amino acids. CDR3 sequence: CASSLSQGIYGYTF. As DNA, the CDR3 is TGTGCCAGCAGCTTGTCACAGGGGATCTATGGCTACACCTTC.

V gene TRBV13 combines with J gene TRBJ1-1, with D unresolved. The V gene's germline CDR1 is PRHDT and CDR2 FYEKMQ (reference sequence). V dropped 0 bases and J dropped 1 base, with 6 bases sitting between them. CDR3 size: 14 residues. CDR3 amino acids: CASSLGQSNTEAFF. The CDR3 nucleotides read TGTGCCAGCAGCTTAGGACAGTCGAACACTGAAGCTTTCTTT. Variable domain in full (rest from reference TRBV13 and TRBJ1-1): AAGVIQSPRHLIKEKRETATLKCYPIPRHDTVYWYQQGPGQDPQFLISFYEKMQSDKGSIPDRFSAQQFSDYHSELNMSSLELGDSALYFCASSLGQSNTEAFFGQGTRLTVV.

V is TRBV29-1 and J is TRBJ1-1, with D possibly being TRBD1 (5 bases). Trimming cost V 5 bases and J 4 bases, with 14 bases left between them. CDR1 and CDR2 (germline): SQVTM, ANQGSEA. This CDR3 spans 13 amino acids. The CDR3 region is CSVNIQGSTEAFF. The CDR3, as DNA: TGCAGCGTTAACATCCAGGGTAGCACTGAAGCTTTCTTT.

The chain is built from TRBV6-2 or TRBV6-3 and TRBJ2-5; D might be TRBD2 (7 bases). V was cut by 5 bases and J by 4 bases, with 14 bases left in between. From germline, CDR1 is MNHEY and CDR2 SVGEGT. The CDR3 extends over 14 amino acids. CDR3 DNA: TGTGCCAGCAGTCAGTGGGGGGGGCGAGAGACCCAGTACTTC. Protein product: CASSQWGGRETQYF.

V is TRBV12-3 or TRBV12-4 and J is TRBJ1-1, with 7 bases matching TRBD1. This CDR3 spans 13 amino acids. V shed 4 bases, J shed 5 bases, and the junction held 4 bases outside the gene matches. The CDR3 protein is CASSSRDSTEAFF. CDR3 nucleotides: TGTGCCAGCAGTTCGCGGGACAGTACTGAAGCTTTCTTT.

The rearrangement links TRBV9 to TRBJ2-3; 11 bases map to TRBD1. Germline CDR1 is SGDLS and CDR2 is YYNGEE. J lost 6 bases, V lost 1 base, and 1 base had no gene match. The CDR3 consists of 14 residues. The CDR3 DNA follows: TGTGCCAGCAGCGTAAGGGACAGGGGGGATACGCAGTATTTT. Encoded protein: CASSVRDRGDTQYF.

The chain couples TRBV5-4 to TRBJ2-3, with D uncertain. The V gene's germline CDR1 is SGHNT and CDR2 YYREEE (reference sequence). Trimming took 1 base from V and 0 from J, leaving 12 bases between them. This CDR3 has 16 residues. The CDR3 spells CASSLLTYPSTDTQYF. The CDR3 DNA sequence: TGTGCCAGCAGCTTGTTAACCTACCCTAGCACAGATACGCAGTATTTT.

The chain uses TRBV6-2 or TRBV6-3 and TRBJ2-3; possibly TRBD1 for D (6 bases). The germline CDR1 and CDR2 sequences are MNHEY and SVGEGT. Deletions cut 2 bases from V and 2 bases from J, with 11 bases between. The CDR3 loop spans 15 amino acids. The CDR3 loop reads CASSYLGQSTDTQYF. The CDR3 DNA sequence: TGTGCCAGCAGTTACCTTGGACAGTCCACAGATACGCAGTATTTT.

The chain joins TRBV7-3 to TRBJ2-1; D is unresolved. The CDR3 loop spans 17 amino acids. The germline V gene encodes CDR1 SGHTA and CDR2 FQGTGA. Deletions cut 0 bases from V and 0 bases from J, with 12 bases between. The CDR3 nucleotides read TGTGCCAGCAGCTTAACGATGAGTAGTCTCTCCTACAATGAGCAGTTCTTC. Translating gives CASSLTMSSLSYNEQFF.

The chain employs TRBV6-5 and TRBJ1-2; 7 bases map to TRBD1. The CDR3 has 14 residues. J gave up 2 bases and V 6 bases, and 6 bases lay outside the gene matches. Germline CDR1 and CDR2: MNHEY and SVGAGI. The CDR3 loop reads CASSPGQANYGYTF. CDR3 in DNA: TGTGCCAGCAGCCCCGGACAGGCCAACTATGGCTACACCTTC.

The chain is built from TRBV15 and TRBJ1-1; D is possibly TRBD1 (5 bases). V was trimmed by 5 bases and J by 1 base, leaving 11 bases between them. Germline lookup yields CDR1 LNHNV and CDR2 YYDKDF (reference sequence). This CDR3 has 14 amino acids. As DNA, the CDR3 is TGTGCCACCAGCCACCCGGGGGGGAACACTGAAGCTTTCTTT. This codes for CATSHPGGNTEAFF.

This chain joins TRBV2 and TRBJ1-4, with D possibly TRBD1 on 6 matching bases. Per germline, CDR1 SNHLY and CDR2 FYNNEI. This CDR3 has 14 amino acids. V was cut by 6 bases and J by 4 bases, with 12 bases left in between. The CDR3 sequence: CASRLGQLNEKLFF. The CDR3 DNA sequence: TGTGCCAGCAGACTAGGACAGCTTAATGAAAAACTGTTTTTT.

The chain links TRBV5-6 to TRBJ2-1; D might be TRBD1 (6 bases). V lost 7 bases to trimming and J lost 10 bases, with 12 bases between them. The CDR3 has 11 residues. Germline V gives CDR1 SGHDT, CDR2 YYEEEE. CDR3 region: CASRRGSEQFF. The CDR3 bases are TGTGCCAGCCGCAGGGGTTCCGAGCAGTTCTTC.

The chain couples TRBV12-5 to TRBJ2-5; TRBD2 matches 7 bases. J lost 5 bases, V lost 4 bases, and 4 bases had no gene match. Germline CDR1 is LGHNT and CDR2 is FRNRAP. The CDR3 is made up of 13 amino acids. DNA for the CDR3: TGTGCTAGTGGTTCCGGGGGAGGGGAGACCCAGTACTTC. This codes for CASGSGGGETQYF.

This sequence joins TRBV19 and TRBJ1-1, with D possibly TRBD1 on 6 matching bases. There are 14 residues in the CDR3. V was trimmed by 5 bases and J by 5 bases, leaving 15 bases between them. CDR1 is LNHDA and CDR2 is SQIVND in the germline V gene (reference sequence). Written as DNA, the CDR3 is TGTGCCAGTAGTTTCATGAGGGGGGGGACTGAAGCTTTCTTT. This gives the protein CASSFMRGGTEAFF.

This clone has only one observation. The V gene is TRBV19, the J gene TRBJ1-4; no firm D call. V shed 3 bases and J shed 8 bases, with 10 bases lying between them. Per germline, CDR1 LNHDA and CDR2 SQIVND (reference sequence). This CDR3 has 13 amino acids. The CDR3 is CASSMSGHEKLFF. The CDR3 DNA sequence: TGTGCCAGTAGTATGAGCGGGCACGAAAAACTGTTTTTT.

V and J are TRBV6-2 or TRBV6-3 and TRBJ2-5, with TRBD2 matching 7 bases. The CDR3 is 16 amino acids. Per the germline V gene, CDR1 is MNHEY and CDR2 is SVGEGT. The V gene end was trimmed by 0 bases and the J gene end by 4 bases; junction bases not matched to a gene: 8. CDR3 nucleotides: TGTGCCAGCAGTTACTCGGGAGCGGGGTCTTTAGAGACCCAGTACTTC. This sequence encodes CASSYSGAGSLETQYF.

The J gene is TRBJ1-3, the V gene TRBV11-3; tentative D call: TRBD1 (5 bases). The V and J ends lost 5 bases and 2 bases respectively, with 10 bases between them. This CDR3 comprises 14 residues. In germline, CDR1 is SGHNT, CDR2 YENEEA. The CDR3 region has the DNA TGTGCCAGCAGCCCTGGACAAGCTGGAAACACCATATATTTT. Protein: CASSPGQAGNTIYF.